This TCR beta chain came from a study of monozygotic twins with inflammatory bowel disease. Findings of the study overall: Against healthy co-twins, IBD patients had lower TCRbeta diversity (measured by inverse Simpson). Support was lacking for any single strong IBD-associated signal or clonotype. IBD patients share fewer clonotypes with other people than healthy twins do, especially with disease activity.

The CDR3 covers 15 residues. Germline V gene lookup returns CDR1 KGHSH and CDR2 LQKENI. Concerning this clonotype itself: Its antigen is not known.

Using the 5' RACE reads, TCRdb records one entry per CDR3 protein without DNA. The ten top clones account for 2% to 3%, within a sample of approximately 390,000 distinct CDR3 sequences. Someone took an approximately 2.5 ml blood sample from each of the donors. This sequence joins TRBV18 and TRBJ2-5; the D call from TCRdb, TRBD2, cannot be confirmed without DNA. The source of this sequence is a human donor with ulcerative colitis or Crohn's disease, or a healthy co-twin of an affected twin (not recorded which). The sample was blood. The CDR3 loop reads CASSRQQASVETQYF. Based on the CDR3 plus reference TRBV18 and TRBJ2-5, the full variable domain is NAGVMQNPRHLVRRRGQEARLRCSPMKGHSHVYWYRQLPEEGLKFMVYLQKENIIDESGMPKERFSAEFPKEGPSILRIQQVVRGDSAAYFCASSRQQASVETQYFGPGTRLLVL.